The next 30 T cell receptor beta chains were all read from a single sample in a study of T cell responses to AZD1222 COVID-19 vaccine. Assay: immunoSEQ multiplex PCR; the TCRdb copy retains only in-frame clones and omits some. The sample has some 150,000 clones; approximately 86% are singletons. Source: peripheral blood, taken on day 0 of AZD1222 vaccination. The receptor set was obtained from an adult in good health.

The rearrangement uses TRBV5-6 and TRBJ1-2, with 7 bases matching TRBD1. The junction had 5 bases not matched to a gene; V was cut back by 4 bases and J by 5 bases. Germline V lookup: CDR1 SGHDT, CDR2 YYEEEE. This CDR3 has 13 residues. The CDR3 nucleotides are TGTGCCAGCAGCACAGGGGTGGGGTATGGCTACACCTTC. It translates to CASSTGVGYGYTF.

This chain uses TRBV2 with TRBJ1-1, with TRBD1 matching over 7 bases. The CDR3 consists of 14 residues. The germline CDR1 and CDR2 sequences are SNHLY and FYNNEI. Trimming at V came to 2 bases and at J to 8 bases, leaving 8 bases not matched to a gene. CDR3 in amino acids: CASSETTDRAEAFF. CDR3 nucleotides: TGTGCCAGCAGTGAAACCACAGACAGGGCCGAAGCTTTCTTT.

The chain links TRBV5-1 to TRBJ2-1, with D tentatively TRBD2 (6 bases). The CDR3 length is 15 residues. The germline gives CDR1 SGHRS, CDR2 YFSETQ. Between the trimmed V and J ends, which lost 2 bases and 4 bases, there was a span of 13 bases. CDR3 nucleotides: TGCGCCAGCAGCTTTGACGGGAGCGGGTACAATGAGCAGTTCTTC. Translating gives CASSFDGSGYNEQFF.

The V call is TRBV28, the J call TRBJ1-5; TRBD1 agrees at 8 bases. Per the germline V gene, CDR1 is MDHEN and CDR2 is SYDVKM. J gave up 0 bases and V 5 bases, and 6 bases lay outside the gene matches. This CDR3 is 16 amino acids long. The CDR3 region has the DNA TGTGCCAGCAGTCCCCGGACAGGGTTTAGCAATCAGCCCCAGCATTTT. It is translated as CASSPRTGFSNQPQHF.

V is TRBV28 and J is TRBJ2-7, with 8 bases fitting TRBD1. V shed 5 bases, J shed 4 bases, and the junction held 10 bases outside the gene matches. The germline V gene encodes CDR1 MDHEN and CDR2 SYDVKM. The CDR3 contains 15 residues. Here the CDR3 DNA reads TGTGCCAGCAGTCCGGACAGGGTGTCACTTTACGAGCAGTACTTC. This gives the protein CASSPDRVSLYEQYF.

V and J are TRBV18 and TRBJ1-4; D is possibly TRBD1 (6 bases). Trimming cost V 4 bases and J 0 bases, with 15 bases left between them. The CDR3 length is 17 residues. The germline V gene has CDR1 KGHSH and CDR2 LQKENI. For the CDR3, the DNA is TGTGCCAGCTCACTAGAGACAGGCCCGGCAACTAATGAAAAACTGTTTTTT. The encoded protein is CASSLETGPATNEKLFF.

Written as DNA, the CDR3 is TGTGCCAGTACCAATATGAACACTGAAGCTTTCTTT. It specifies CASTNMNTEAFF. This chain links TRBV19 with TRBJ1-1; D is uncertain. V was clipped by 7 bases and J by 0 bases, with 6 bases between them. The germline gives CDR1 LNHDA, CDR2 SQIVND (reference sequence). The CDR3 length is 12 residues. Full variable domain (rest looked up from reference TRBV19 and TRBJ1-1): DGGITQSPKYLFRKEGQNVTLSCEQNLNHDAMYWYRQDPGQGLRLIYYSQIVNDFQKGDIAEGYSVSREKKESFPLTVTSAQKNPTAFYLCASTNMNTEAFFGQGTRLTVV.

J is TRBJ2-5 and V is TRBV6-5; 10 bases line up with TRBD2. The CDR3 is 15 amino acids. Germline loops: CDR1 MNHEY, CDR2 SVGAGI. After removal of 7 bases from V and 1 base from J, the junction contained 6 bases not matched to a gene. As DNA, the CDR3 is TGTGCCAGCACCCTGGGACTAGCGACCCAAGAGACCCAGTACTTC. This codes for CASTLGLATQETQYF.

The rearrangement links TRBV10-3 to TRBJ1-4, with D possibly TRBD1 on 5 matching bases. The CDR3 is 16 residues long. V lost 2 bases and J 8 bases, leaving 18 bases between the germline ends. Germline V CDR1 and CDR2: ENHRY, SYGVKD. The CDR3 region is CAISEKVREVVEKLFF. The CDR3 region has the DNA TGTGCCATCAGTGAGAAAGTCAGGGAGGTTGTCGAAAAACTGTTTTTT.

In DNA form, the CDR3 reads TGTGCCAGCAGCCAAGTTCTCGGGCAGGGAAATCCAGATACGCAGTATTTT. This gives the protein CASSQVLGQGNPDTQYF. The chain recombines TRBV3-1 (or the pseudogene TRBV3-2) with TRBJ2-3, with D possibly matching TRBD1 (5 bases). This CDR3 is built from 17 residues. The ends were cut back, 1 base at V and 4 bases at J, with 18 bases in the middle. Per germline, CDR1 LGHDT and CDR2 YNNKEL (reference sequence).

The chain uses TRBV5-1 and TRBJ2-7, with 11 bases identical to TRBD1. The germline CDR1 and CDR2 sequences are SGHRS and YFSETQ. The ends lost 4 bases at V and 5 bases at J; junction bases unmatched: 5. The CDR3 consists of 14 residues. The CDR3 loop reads CASSIGQGADEQYF. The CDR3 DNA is TGCGCCAGCAGCATAGGACAGGGGGCAGACGAGCAGTACTTC.

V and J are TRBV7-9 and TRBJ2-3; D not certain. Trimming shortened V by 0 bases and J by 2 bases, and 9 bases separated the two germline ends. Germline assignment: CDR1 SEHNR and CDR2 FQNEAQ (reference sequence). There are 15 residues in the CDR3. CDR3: CASSLAPSVTDTQYF. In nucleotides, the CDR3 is TGTGCCAGCAGCTTAGCGCCTTCGGTCACAGATACGCAGTATTTT.

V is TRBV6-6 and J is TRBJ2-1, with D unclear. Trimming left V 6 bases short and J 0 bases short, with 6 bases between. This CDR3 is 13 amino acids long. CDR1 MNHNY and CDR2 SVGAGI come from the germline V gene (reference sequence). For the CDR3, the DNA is TGTGCCAGCAGCCAGAGCTCCTACAATGAGCAGTTCTTC. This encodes CASSQSSYNEQFF.

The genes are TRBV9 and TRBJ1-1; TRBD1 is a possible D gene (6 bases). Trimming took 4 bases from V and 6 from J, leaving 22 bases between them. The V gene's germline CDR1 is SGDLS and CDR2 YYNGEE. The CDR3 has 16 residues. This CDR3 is CASSPDPRGGWAEAFF. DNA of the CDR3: TGTGCCAGCAGCCCCGACCCAAGGGGGGGGTGGGCTGAAGCTTTCTTT.

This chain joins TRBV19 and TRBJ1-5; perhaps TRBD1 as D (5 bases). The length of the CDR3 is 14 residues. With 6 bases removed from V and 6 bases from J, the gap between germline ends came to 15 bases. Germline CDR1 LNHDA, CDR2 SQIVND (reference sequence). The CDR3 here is CASRERGNFQPQHF. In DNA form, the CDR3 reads TGTGCCAGTAGAGAACGGGGGAATTTTCAGCCCCAGCATTTT.

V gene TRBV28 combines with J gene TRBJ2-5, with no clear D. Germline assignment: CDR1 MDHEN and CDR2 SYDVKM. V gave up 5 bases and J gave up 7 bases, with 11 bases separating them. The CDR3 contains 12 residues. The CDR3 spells CASSRSLGTQYF. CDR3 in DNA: TGTGCCAGCAGTCGGTCGCTCGGGACCCAGTACTTC.

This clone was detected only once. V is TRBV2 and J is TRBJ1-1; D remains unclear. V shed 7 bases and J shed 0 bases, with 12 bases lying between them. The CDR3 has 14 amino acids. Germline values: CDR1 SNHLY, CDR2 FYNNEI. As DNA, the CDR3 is TGTGCCAGCACTGCCCGCGGAGTGAACACTGAAGCTTTCTTT. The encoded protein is CASTARGVNTEAFF.

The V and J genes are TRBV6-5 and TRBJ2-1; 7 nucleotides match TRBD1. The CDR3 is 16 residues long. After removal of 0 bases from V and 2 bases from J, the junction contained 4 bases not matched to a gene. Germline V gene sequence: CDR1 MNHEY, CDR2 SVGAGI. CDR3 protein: CASSYSGQKPYNEQFF. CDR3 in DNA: TGTGCCAGCAGTTACTCGGGACAGAAACCCTACAATGAGCAGTTCTTC.

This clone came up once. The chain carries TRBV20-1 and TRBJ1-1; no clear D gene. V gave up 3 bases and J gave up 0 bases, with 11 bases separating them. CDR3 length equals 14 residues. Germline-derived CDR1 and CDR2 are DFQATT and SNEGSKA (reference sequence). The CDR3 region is CSASSTIMNTEAFF. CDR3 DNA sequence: TGCAGTGCTAGTAGTACGATCATGAACACTGAAGCTTTCTTT.

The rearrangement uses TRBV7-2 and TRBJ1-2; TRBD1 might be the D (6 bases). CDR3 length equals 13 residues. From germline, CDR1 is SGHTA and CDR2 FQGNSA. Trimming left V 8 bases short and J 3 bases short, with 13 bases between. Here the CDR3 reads CASGGGYDYGYTF. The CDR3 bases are TGTGCCAGCGGAGGGGGTTACGACTATGGCTACACCTTC.

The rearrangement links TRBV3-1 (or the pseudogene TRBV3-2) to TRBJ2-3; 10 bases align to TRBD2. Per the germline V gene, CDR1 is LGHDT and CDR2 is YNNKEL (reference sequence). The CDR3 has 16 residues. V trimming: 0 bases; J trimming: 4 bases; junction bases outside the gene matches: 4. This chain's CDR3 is CASSQDGGLAADTQYF. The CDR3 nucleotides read TGTGCCAGCAGCCAAGATGGAGGACTAGCGGCAGATACGCAGTATTTT.

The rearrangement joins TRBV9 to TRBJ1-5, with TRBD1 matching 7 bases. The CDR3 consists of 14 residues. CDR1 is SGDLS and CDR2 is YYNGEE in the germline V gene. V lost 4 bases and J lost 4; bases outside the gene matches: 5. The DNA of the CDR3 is TGTGCCAGCAGCCCGGGACAGCTAAATCAGCCCCAGCATTTT. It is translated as CASSPGQLNQPQHF.

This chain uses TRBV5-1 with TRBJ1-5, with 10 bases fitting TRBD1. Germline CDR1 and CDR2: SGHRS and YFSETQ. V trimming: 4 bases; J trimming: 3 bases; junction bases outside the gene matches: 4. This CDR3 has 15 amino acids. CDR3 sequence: CASSLTGGINQPQHF. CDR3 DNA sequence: TGCGCCAGCAGCCTGACAGGGGGCATCAATCAGCCCCAGCATTTT.

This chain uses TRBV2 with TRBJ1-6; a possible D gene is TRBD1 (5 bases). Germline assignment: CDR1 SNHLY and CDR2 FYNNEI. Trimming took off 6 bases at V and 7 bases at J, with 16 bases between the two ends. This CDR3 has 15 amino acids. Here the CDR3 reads CASSATQGTNSPLHF. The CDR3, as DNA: TGTGCCAGCAGCGCAACGCAGGGTACAAATTCACCCCTCCACTTT.

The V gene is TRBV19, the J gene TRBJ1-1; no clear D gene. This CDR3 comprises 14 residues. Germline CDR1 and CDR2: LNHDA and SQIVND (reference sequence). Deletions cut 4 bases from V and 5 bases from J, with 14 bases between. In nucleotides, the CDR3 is TGTGCCAGTAGTAATAATGACTGGGGAACTGAAGCTTTCTTT. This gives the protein CASSNNDWGTEAFF.

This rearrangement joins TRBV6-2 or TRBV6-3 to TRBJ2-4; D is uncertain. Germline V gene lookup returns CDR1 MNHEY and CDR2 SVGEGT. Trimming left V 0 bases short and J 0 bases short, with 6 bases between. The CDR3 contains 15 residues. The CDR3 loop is CASSYSRLAKNIQYF. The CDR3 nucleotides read TGTGCCAGCAGTTACTCACGACTAGCCAAAAACATTCAGTACTTC.

This chain's CDR3 is CSASTGVDTEAFF. The CDR3 region has the DNA TGCAGTGCTAGTACAGGAGTAGACACTGAAGCTTTCTTT. V usage is TRBV20-1 and J usage is TRBJ1-1, with D possibly being TRBD1 (5 bases). V was pared by 3 bases and J by 3 bases, with 11 bases between. CDR1 is DFQATT and CDR2 is SNEGSKA in the germline V gene (reference sequence). The CDR3 has 13 residues.

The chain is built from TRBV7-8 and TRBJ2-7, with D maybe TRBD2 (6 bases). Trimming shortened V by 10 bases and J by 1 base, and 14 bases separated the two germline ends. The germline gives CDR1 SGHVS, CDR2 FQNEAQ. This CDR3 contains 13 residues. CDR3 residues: CATRGAGSYEQYF. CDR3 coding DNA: TGTGCCACCCGTGGGGCGGGATCCTACGAGCAGTACTTC.

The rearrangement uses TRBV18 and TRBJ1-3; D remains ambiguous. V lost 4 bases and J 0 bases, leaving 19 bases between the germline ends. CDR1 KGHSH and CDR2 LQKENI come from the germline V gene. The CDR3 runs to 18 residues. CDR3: CASSRNDDGEFSGNTIYF. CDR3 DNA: TGTGCCAGCTCACGCAACGACGACGGGGAATTCTCTGGAAACACCATATATTTT.

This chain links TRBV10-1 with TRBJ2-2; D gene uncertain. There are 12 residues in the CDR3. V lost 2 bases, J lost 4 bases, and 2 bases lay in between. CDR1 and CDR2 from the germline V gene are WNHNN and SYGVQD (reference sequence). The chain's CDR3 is CASSEITGELFF. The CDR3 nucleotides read TGCGCCAGCAGTGAGATCACCGGGGAGCTGTTTTTT.